This T cell receptor beta chain emerged from a study of T-cell memory formation after mild COVID-19. Barcoded TCR alpha and TCR beta cDNA libraries with UMIs came from 5'RACE using constant-segment primers. Each CDR3 protein is one row after TCRdb ran MiXCR on the 5' RACE reads. The sample consists of 400,000 to 450,000 distinct CDR3 sequences, approximately 18% of them appearing once. Germline V gene lookup returns CDR1 SGHRS and CDR2 YFSETQ. J lost 5 bases, V lost 3 bases, and 5 bases had no gene match. The CDR3 has 14 residues. Notes on the study in general: Some clones that responded were present in memory (sampled pre-infection), which suggests cross-reactive memory joined. Clones shrinking from day 15 to 85 showed even CD4/CD8 mixes; later expanders tilted CD4+.

This clonotype was seen a few times. What it recognizes is unknown. The chain joins TRBV5-1 to TRBJ2-7, with 10 bases that match TRBD1. This sequence was found in a man aged 18-30 years who had mild COVID-19 (a few samples of this study predate the infection). Cell type and time point are not known. The sample was PBMCs or a T cell subset sorted from them (not recorded which). The CDR3 loop is CASSSGQGRHEQYF. DNA for the CDR3: TGCGCCAGCAGCTCGGGACAGGGGAGGCACGAGCAGTACTTC.